The present T cell receptor (beta chain) was sequenced within a study of regulatory T cells in long-lasting Graves disease. Indicated time point: persistent/refractory GD, antithyroid drugs over 5 years with positive TRAb. Extracted RNA from PBMCs served as the source of the TCR library. Library construction for TCR beta used iRepertoire HTBI primers and Arm-PCR of CDR3 regions. Using its own MiXCR run on the multiplex PCR reads, TCRdb lists one record per CDR3 protein. The sample holds about 310,000 distinct CDR3 sequences, roughly 21% seen once. The CDR3 loop spans 14 amino acids. Germline-derived CDR1 and CDR2 are SGHKS and YYEKEE (reference sequence). V was pared by 5 bases and J by 3 bases, with 12 bases between.

Sequencing was performed on peripheral blood mononuclear cells (PBMCs), taken when the disease was refractory, from a patient treated with antithyroid drugs. The chain links TRBV5-5 to TRBJ1-5, with D possibly matching TRBD1 (5 bases). The TCR sequence derives from a female donor with Graves disease. The CDR3 is CASSTGTDNQPQHF. CDR3 nucleotides: TGTGCCAGCAGTACGGGGACGGACAATCAGCCCCAGCATTTT.